The T cell receptor (beta chain) described here comes from a study of blood T cell repertoires in COVID-19 (TCRdb year 2020). At the level of the whole study: Samples from collaborators originated in the United States, Italy and Spain and spanned both the acute and convalescent phases of COVID-19. The material from the prospective study consisted of cDNA or gDNA derived from T cells, B-cell-depleted T cells, or PBMCs. Subjects who had been exposed to COVID-19, were actively infected with it, or had recovered from it provided the deeply sampled blood TCRbeta repertoires that made up the dataset. The repertoires were released in a freely available public database intended as a resource for research on the immune response to SARS-CoV-2. The samples were drawn from the first 160 participants of the ongoing ImmuneRACE study and from some 1,300 subjects provided by 6 global collaborators. A de-identified subject ID, COVID-19 status, age in years and sex were almost always included in the sample metadata. Where available, HLA class I and class II types were taken from metadata supplied by the sample provider and were not determined by assay-based typing. On the study overall, not on this receptor specifically: How much clinical and demographic metadata was included differed by source and by participant, and the metadata was provided uncurated.

V loses 0 bases, J loses 1 base, and the germline ends lie 9 bases apart. The CDR3 contains 15 residues, cysteine and phenylalanine counted. Only the CDR3 part of the read is kept: 45 bases, read in frame from the first base. CDR1 and CDR2 were assigned from the germline V gene as SGHRS and YFSETQ. The collaborating institutions used their own protocols to collect whole blood in K2EDTA tubes. For TCRbeta analysis, collaborators shipped samples as frozen whole blood, isolated PBMCs, or DNA extracted from either of those sample types. TCRbeta CDR3 regions were amplified from genomic DNA by means of the immunoSEQ Assay, a bias-controlled multiplex PCR. The paper's processing steps were these. Nucleated cell counts per sample were estimated from amplification of reference gene primers within the assay. To quantify the absolute abundance of each unique TCRbeta CDR3 rearrangement, sequence reads were collapsed and filtered. Productive Simpson clonality was computed per sample as the square root of Simpson's diversity index over productive rearrangements. TCRdb stores this immuneACCESS table with in-frame sequences only. Part of the clones is absent; in the studies checked, under half of the shortfall reflects unresolved V genes, and no reason is known for the rest. That table is the source of V, J and clone size, and D and trimming were worked out from the DNA. Present in this sample are hundreds of thousands of clones, 70% to 90% of which were seen just once. The ten largest make up just over 2.5% of the sample.

Comments on this clone: Its antigen is still unknown. The input lacks base qualities; no much larger clone sits a single base away.

Sequencing input: peripheral blood. The chain was built from TRBV5-1 and TRBJ2-3, with the D gene uncertain. The receptor comes from a woman in her 70s with active or convalescent COVID-19. The CDR3 has the sequence CASSLVPVGTDTQYF. At the DNA level, the sequence is TGCGCCAGCAGCTTGGTCCCGGTGGGCACAGATACGCAGTATTTT.